This T cell receptor (beta chain) originates from a study of blood T cell repertoires in COVID-19 (dated by TCRdb to 2020 to 2022). Regarding the study in general: The collaborator samples originated in the United States, Italy and Spain and spanned the acute and convalescent phases of COVID-19. The material from the prospective study consisted of cDNA or gDNA derived from T cells, B-cell-depleted T cells, or PBMCs. Deeply sampled blood TCRbeta repertoires from subjects exposed to, actively infected with, or recovered from COVID-19 were included in the dataset. The repertoires were released in a freely available public database meant as a resource for research on the immune response to SARS-CoV-2. Samples were obtained from the ongoing ImmuneRACE study (first 160 participants) and from about 1,300 subjects provided by 6 global collaborators. A de-identified subject ID, COVID-19 status, age in years and sex were almost always included in the sample metadata. Where HLA class I and class II types were available, the types were taken from metadata supplied by the sample provider, not from assay-based typing. General study outcomes and caveats: Clinical and demographic metadata were provided uncurated, with the amount varying by source and participant.

TCRbeta CDR3 regions were amplified from genomic DNA using the immunoSEQ Assay, a bias-controlled multiplex PCR. In the authors' own workflow: Within the assay, amplification of reference gene primers was used to estimate how many nucleated cells each sample contained. To quantify the absolute abundance of each unique TCRbeta CDR3 rearrangement, sequence reads were collapsed and filtered. Productive Simpson clonality was computed per sample as the square root of Simpson's diversity index over productive rearrangements. TCRdb re-hosts the immuneACCESS table, in-frame sequences only. Its copies lack some clones; in the studies checked, an unresolved V gene accounts for under half of them, and the cause for the rest is not known. The V and J calls and clone size were taken over from that table, and D and trimming were inferred from the DNA. A total of roughly 200,000 clones appear in this sample, around nine tenths of them only once. The top ten clonotypes cover around 1.6% of the sample.

Each collaborating institution followed its own protocols to collect whole blood in K2EDTA tubes. Collaborator samples were shipped for TCRbeta analysis as frozen whole blood, isolated PBMCs, or DNA extracted from either sample type. CDR1 is given as SGHAT and CDR2 as FQNNGV, both from the germline V gene. Including the terminal cysteine and phenylalanine, the CDR3 comprises 15 residues. Here the CDR3 DNA is all that survives: 45 bases in frame from base 1. Between the V and J ends, shortened by 6 bases and 4 bases respectively, the junction contains 16 bases. With regard to this clone: What this receptor recognizes is not known. Per-nucleotide qualities are absent, and no much larger clonotype sits a single base away.

Specimen: peripheral blood. The clonotype was recovered from a man aged 18 to 35 with active or convalescent COVID-19. The chain couples TRBV11-2 to TRBJ2-1, and perhaps TRBD2 as D gene, on 7 matching bases. The nucleotides read TGTGCCAGCAGTGGGGGGGCAGCCCATTACAATGAGCAGTTCTTC. This translates into CASSGGAAHYNEQFF.